This TCR beta chain is from a study of early T cells in non-severe SARS-CoV-2 infection. The overall study: Chains from this unsorted whole-blood bulk RNA could not be paired. Study-wide points: Matching results from VDJdb favored anti-spike CD8 responses, leaving private and CD4 specificities undetected.

Molecules of cDNA were individually given unique molecular identifiers that were attached to them. MiXCR, applied by TCRdb to the 5' RACE reads, yields one record per CDR3 protein. The sample consists of about 97,000 distinct CDR3 sequences, 11% of them appearing once. This CDR3 has 14 amino acids. The V gene lost 0 bases and the J gene lost 8 bases, with 13 bases spanning the gap. Germline V lookup: CDR1 MNHEY, CDR2 SVGAGI. This clonotype was seen ten or more times. The antigen is unknown. The sequenced sample was whole blood, obtained at baseline. The clonotype comes from an adult who was a healthcare worker with PCR-confirmed SARS-CoV-2 infection or an uninfected control (not recorded which). The chain has TRBV6-5 and TRBJ1-2, with a possible D match to TRBD1 (6 bases). The chain's CDR3 is CASSYSQGLGGYTF. CDR3 coding DNA: TGTGCCAGCAGTTACTCTCAGGGGCTGGGCGGCTACACCTTC.